The rows below give T cell receptor beta chains drawn from one sample of a study of glioma-infiltrating T cells after dendritic cell vaccination. The data were produced by immunoSEQ multiplex PCR, yet TCRdb's version contains in-frame clones alone and is incomplete. The sample includes roughly 60,000 clones, over 75% seen only once; the top ten take around 8.3%. The sequences come from blood, collected after dendritic cell vaccination. The source is a human donor with glioblastoma. CDR3s include the opening cysteine and the closing phenylalanine or tryptophan. D genes are given only for firm matches. Size is omitted from some rows. Given values are once, few, many or a class for expanded clones.

clone size: .; V gene: TRBV4-3; D gene: .; CDR3 length: 15; J gene: TRBJ1-4; CDR3 protein: CASSQDGRSNEKLFF; CDR3 DNA: TGCGCCAGCAGCCAGGACGGGAGAAGCAATGAAAAACTGTTTTTT
clone size: .; V gene: TRBV6-5; D gene: .; CDR3 length: 14; J gene: TRBJ1-1; CDR3 protein: CASSPDHRDTEAFF; CDR3 DNA: TGTGCCAGCAGTCCAGACCACAGGGACACTGAAGCTTTCTTT
clone size: .; V gene: TRBV9; D gene: .; CDR3 length: 16; J gene: TRBJ2-5; CDR3 protein: CASSVTGLPGGETQYF; CDR3 DNA: TGTGCCAGCAGCGTCACCGGGCTACCGGGCGGGGAGACCCAGTACTTC
clone size: .; V gene: TRBV19; D gene: .; CDR3 length: 13; J gene: TRBJ2-2; CDR3 protein: CASSFGGTGELFF; CDR3 DNA: TGTGCCAGTAGTTTTGGCGGGACCGGGGAGCTGTTTTTT
clone size: .; V gene: TRBV6-5; D gene: TRBD1; CDR3 length: 14; J gene: TRBJ1-2; CDR3 protein: CASSYGTGGYGYTF; CDR3 DNA: TGTGCCAGCAGTTACGGGACAGGGGGCTATGGCTACACCTTC
clone size: .; V gene: TRBV5-4; D gene: TRBD2; CDR3 length: 14; J gene: TRBJ2-2; CDR3 protein: CASSLAGGTGELFF; CDR3 DNA: TGTGCCAGCAGCTTAGCGGGGGGGACCGGGGAGCTGTTTTTT
clone size: .; V gene: TRBV10-3; D gene: TRBD1; CDR3 length: 14; J gene: TRBJ2-5; CDR3 protein: CAISEDRVGETQYF; CDR3 DNA: TGTGCCATCAGTGAGGACAGGGTAGGGGAGACCCAGTACTTC
clone size: .; V gene: TRBV7-9; D gene: TRBD1; CDR3 length: 14; J gene: TRBJ1-2; CDR3 protein: CASSLRTGVTGYTF; CDR3 DNA: TGTGCCAGCAGCCTACGGACAGGGGTCACCGGCTACACCTTC
clone size: .; V gene: TRBV4-2; D gene: TRBD1; CDR3 length: 16; J gene: TRBJ1-3; CDR3 protein: CASSPQTGVPGNTIYF; CDR3 DNA: TGTGCCAGCAGCCCCCAGACAGGGGTCCCTGGAAACACCATATATTTT
clone size: once; V gene: TRBV5-4; D gene: TRBD1; CDR3 length: 15; J gene: TRBJ2-1; CDR3 protein: CASSLDAGGENEQFF; CDR3 DNA: TGTGCCAGCAGCTTGGATGCAGGGGGAGAAAATGAGCAGTTCTTC
clone size: .; V gene: TRBV28; D gene: .; CDR3 length: 14; J gene: TRBJ2-3; CDR3 protein: CASSFRVGTDTQYF; CDR3 DNA: TGTGCCAGCAGTTTCAGGGTGGGCACAGATACGCAGTATTTT
clone size: .; V gene: TRBV6-1; D gene: TRBD1; CDR3 length: 15; J gene: TRBJ1-5; CDR3 protein: CASSGWTGRNQPQHF; CDR3 DNA: TGTGCCAGCAGTGGATGGACAGGGAGGAATCAGCCCCAGCATTTT
clone size: .; V gene: TRBV6-5; D gene: .; CDR3 length: 14; J gene: TRBJ2-7; CDR3 protein: CASSDRLSSYEQYF; CDR3 DNA: TGTGCCAGCAGTGACAGGCTGAGCTCCTACGAGCAGTACTTC
clone size: .; V gene: TRBV5-6; D gene: .; CDR3 length: 15; J gene: TRBJ2-7; CDR3 protein: CASSWRRPNHYEQYF; CDR3 DNA: TGTGCCAGCAGCTGGAGGCGTCCAAACCACTACGAGCAGTACTTC
clone size: .; V gene: TRBV9; D gene: .; CDR3 length: 15; J gene: TRBJ1-2; CDR3 protein: CASSVDEGVINGYTF; CDR3 DNA: TGTGCCAGCAGCGTAGACGAGGGGGTCATTAATGGCTACACCTTC
clone size: .; V gene: TRBV7-9; D gene: TRBD1; CDR3 length: 15; J gene: TRBJ2-7; CDR3 protein: CASSFLGQGHGEQYF; CDR3 DNA: TGTGCCAGCAGCTTCCTGGGACAGGGTCACGGCGAGCAGTACTTC
clone size: .; V gene: TRBV27; D gene: .; CDR3 length: 13; J gene: TRBJ1-6; CDR3 protein: CASGQGENSPLHF; CDR3 DNA: TGTGCCAGCGGCCAGGGTGAAAATTCACCCCTCCACTTT
clone size: once; V gene: TRBV29-1; D gene: .; CDR3 length: 12; J gene: TRBJ2-5; CDR3 protein: CSVKDSQETQYF; CDR3 DNA: TGCAGCGTTAAGGACAGCCAAGAGACCCAGTACTTC
clone size: once; V gene: TRBV5-6; D gene: TRBD2; CDR3 length: 18; J gene: TRBJ2-3; CDR3 protein: CASSLRTSGGYSTDTQYF; CDR3 DNA: TGTGCCAGCAGCTTGAGGACTAGCGGGGGGTATAGCACAGATACGCAGTATTTT
clone size: .; V gene: TRBV7-2; D gene: .; CDR3 length: 16; J gene: TRBJ2-7; CDR3 protein: CASSLGSDTRSYEQYF; CDR3 DNA: TGTGCCAGCAGCTTAGGTAGTGACACCCGCTCCTACGAGCAGTACTTC
clone size: .; V gene: TRBV7-9; D gene: TRBD2; CDR3 length: 15; J gene: TRBJ2-3; CDR3 protein: CASSPPGGPTDTQYF; CDR3 DNA: TGTGCCAGCAGCCCCCCGGGGGGGCCCACAGATACGCAGTATTTT
clone size: .; V gene: TRBV27; D gene: .; CDR3 length: 14; J gene: TRBJ2-5; CDR3 protein: CASSFQGRQETQYF; CDR3 DNA: TGTGCCAGCAGTTTCCAGGGTCGACAAGAGACCCAGTACTTC
clone size: .; V gene: TRBV6-5; D gene: .; CDR3 length: 12; J gene: TRBJ1-2; CDR3 protein: CASSYGGSGYTF; CDR3 DNA: TGTGCCAGCAGTTACGGGGGCTCGGGCTACACCTTC
clone size: .; V gene: TRBV4-1; D gene: TRBD1; CDR3 length: 16; J gene: TRBJ2-7; CDR3 protein: CASSQDRGTGPYEQYF; CDR3 DNA: TGCGCCAGCAGCCAAGATCGGGGGACAGGGCCCTACGAGCAGTACTTC
clone size: .; V gene: TRBV5-1; D gene: .; CDR3 length: 14; J gene: TRBJ1-2; CDR3 protein: CASSLGSGLGGYTF; CDR3 DNA: TGCGCCAGCAGCTTGGGCAGCGGTCTGGGAGGCTACACCTTC
clone size: .; V gene: TRBV4-1; D gene: TRBD2; CDR3 length: 15; J gene: TRBJ2-7; CDR3 protein: CASSQLAGGTYEQYF; CDR3 DNA: TGCGCCAGCAGCCAACTAGCGGGGGGGACCTACGAGCAGTACTTC
clone size: .; V gene: TRBV9; D gene: TRBD1; CDR3 length: 17; J gene: TRBJ2-7; CDR3 protein: CASSPGTGGAGVGEQYF; CDR3 DNA: TGTGCCAGCAGCCCCGGGACAGGGGGCGCGGGGGTAGGCGAGCAGTACTTC